This T cell receptor beta chain was retrieved from a study of blood T cell repertoires in COVID-19. Original data processing: Estimation of nucleated cell counts relied on the amplification of reference gene primers. The repertoire was sequenced with immunoSEQ multiplex PCR; TCRdb's copy has only in-frame clones and lacks some. The DNA was the basis for D and trimming; V, J and clone size are from that table. The sample yields about 110,000 clones, about 70% seen once. This clone turned up a few times. The origin of this receptor is a human donor with acute or convalescent COVID-19. The donor label of this sample is uncertain. Sequenced material: peripheral blood.

The CDR3 DNA follows: TGTGCCAGCAGCCCAGTAGGGGGTACGAACACCGGGGAGCTGTTTTTT. Its protein is CASSPVGGTNTGELFF. The chain uses TRBV11-2 and TRBJ2-2; maybe TRBD1 (6 bases). CDR1 is SGHAT and CDR2 is FQNNGV in the germline V gene. Trimming took off 5 bases at V and 0 bases at J, with 13 bases between the two ends. CDR3 size: 16 residues. Looking up the rest from reference TRBV11-2 and TRBJ2-2 gives the full variable domain: EAGVAQSPRYKIIEKRQSVAFWCNPISGHATLYWYQQILGQGPKLLIQFQNNGVVDDSQLPKDRFSAERLKGVDSTLKIQPAKLEDSAVYLCASSPVGGTNTGELFFGEGSRLTVL.